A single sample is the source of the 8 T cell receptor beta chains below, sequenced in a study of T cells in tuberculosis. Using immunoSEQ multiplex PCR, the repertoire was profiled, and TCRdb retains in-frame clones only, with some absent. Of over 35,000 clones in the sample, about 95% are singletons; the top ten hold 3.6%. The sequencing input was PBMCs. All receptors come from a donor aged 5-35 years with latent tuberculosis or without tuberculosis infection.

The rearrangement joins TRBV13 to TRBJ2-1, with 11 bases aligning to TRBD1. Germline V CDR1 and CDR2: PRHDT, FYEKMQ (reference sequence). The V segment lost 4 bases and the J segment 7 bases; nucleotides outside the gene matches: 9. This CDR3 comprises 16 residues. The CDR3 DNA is TGTGCCAGCAGCTCGATTCGACGGGACAGGGGGAATGAGCAGTTCTTC. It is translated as CASSSIRRDRGNEQFF.

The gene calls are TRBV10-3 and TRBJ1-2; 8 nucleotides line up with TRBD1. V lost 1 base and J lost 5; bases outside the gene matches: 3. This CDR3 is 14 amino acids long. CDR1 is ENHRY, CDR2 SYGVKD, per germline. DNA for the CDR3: TGTGCCATCAGTGAGTGGCAGGGGGCTTATGGCTACACCTTC. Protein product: CAISEWQGAYGYTF.

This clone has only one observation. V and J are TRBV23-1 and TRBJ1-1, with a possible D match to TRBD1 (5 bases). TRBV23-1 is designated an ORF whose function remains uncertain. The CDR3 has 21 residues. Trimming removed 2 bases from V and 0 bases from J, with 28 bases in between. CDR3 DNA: TGCGCCAGCAGTCAACTGGGCCAAGGGGCAGGGTGGGCGAAGCTGAACACTGAAGCTTTCTTT. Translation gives CASSQLGQGAGWAKLNTEAFF.

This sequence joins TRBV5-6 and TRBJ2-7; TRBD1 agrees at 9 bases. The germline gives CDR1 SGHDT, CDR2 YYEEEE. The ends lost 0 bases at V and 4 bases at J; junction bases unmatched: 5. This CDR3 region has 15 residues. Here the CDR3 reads CASSLGGQGLYEQYF. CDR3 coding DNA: TGTGCCAGCAGCTTGGGGGGACAGGGCCTGTACGAGCAGTACTTC.

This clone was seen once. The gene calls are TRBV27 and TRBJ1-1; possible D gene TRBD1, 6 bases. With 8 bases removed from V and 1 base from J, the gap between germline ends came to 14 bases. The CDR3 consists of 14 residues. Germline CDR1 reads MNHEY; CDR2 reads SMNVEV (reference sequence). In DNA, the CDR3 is TGTGCCAGCCGGATGACGGGACAGAACACTGAAGCTTTCTTT. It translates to CASRMTGQNTEAFF.

The CDR3 DNA follows: TGTGCCAGCAGCCCGGGACAGTACTACGAGCAGTACTTC. It encodes CASSPGQYYEQYF. The rearrangement joins TRBV5-4 to TRBJ2-7; 7 nucleotides match TRBD1. This CDR3 contains 13 residues. CDR1 is SGHNT and CDR2 is YYREEE in the germline V gene (reference sequence). With V trimmed by 4 bases and J by 3 bases, 4 bases remained unmatched.

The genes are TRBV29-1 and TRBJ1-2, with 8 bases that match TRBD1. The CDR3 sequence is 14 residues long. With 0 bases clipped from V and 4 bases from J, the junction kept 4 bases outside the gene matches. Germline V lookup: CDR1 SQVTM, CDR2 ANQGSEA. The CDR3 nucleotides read TGCAGCGTTGAAGACACCGGGACAGGCTATGGCTACACCTTC. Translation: CSVEDTGTGYGYTF.

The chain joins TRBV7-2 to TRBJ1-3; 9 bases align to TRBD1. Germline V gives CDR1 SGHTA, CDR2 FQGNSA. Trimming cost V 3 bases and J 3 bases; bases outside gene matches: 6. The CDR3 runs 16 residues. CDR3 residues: CASSFPGQGLGNTIYF. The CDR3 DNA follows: TGTGCCAGCAGCTTCCCGGGACAGGGACTTGGAAACACCATATATTTT.